The 24 T cell receptor beta chains listed next were all sequenced from one sample in a study of blood T cells in healthy people across ages. Next came a second PCR, run for roughly 6 to 11 cycles, which used a sample-barcoded 5' primer along with a J-beta primer mix. TCRdb used MiXCR to reprocess the 5' RACE reads, holding one entry per CDR3 protein. The data contain around 1,900,000 distinct CDR3 sequences, about two fifths of them singletons. Sequencing was performed on blood. The source is a human donor in good health.

The chain recombines TRBV27 with TRBJ2-1; the D is unclear. Trimming cost V 4 bases and J 5 bases, with 18 bases left between them. The CDR3 sequence is 16 residues long. From germline, CDR1 is MNHEY and CDR2 SMNVEV (reference sequence). The CDR3, as DNA: TGTGCCAGCAGTTCCCTTCCCCTTGGAGCCGACAATGAGCAGTTCTTC. It is translated as CASSSLPLGADNEQFF.

Comments on this clonotype: Given a much more abundant clone one base away, this may be a read error. The chain is built from TRBV10-3 and TRBJ2-5, with D maybe TRBD2 (6 bases). The CDR3 loop spans 17 amino acids. CDR1 is ENHRY and CDR2 is SYGVKD in the germline V gene. CDR3 nucleotides: TGTACCATCAGTGACCCAAGCTCGGGACTGGGAGGAGAGACCCAGTACTTC. Its translation: CTISDPSSGLGGETQYF.

The sample holds a few counts of this clonotype. The chain has TRBV7-9 and TRBJ2-7, with D perhaps matching TRBD1 (6 bases). The germline V gene encodes CDR1 SEHNR and CDR2 FQNEAQ (reference sequence). The germline V and J ends were trimmed by 2 bases and 4 bases, with 18 bases remaining between them. This CDR3 contains 16 residues. CDR3 in DNA: TGTGCCAGCAGCTTATCGTTCCAATCAGGGGCTTACGAGCAGTACTTC. This gives the protein CASSLSFQSGAYEQYF.

The chain recombines TRBV11-3 with TRBJ1-2; D remains unclear. V lost 3 bases to trimming and J lost 4 bases, with 15 bases between them. CDR1 and CDR2 from the germline V gene are SGHNT and YENEEA. CDR3 length equals 15 residues. The chain's CDR3 is CASSFGSQLPYGYTF. CDR3 coding DNA: TGTGCCAGCAGCTTCGGGAGCCAACTTCCCTATGGCTACACCTTC. Full variable domain (remainder filled in from reference TRBV11-3 and TRBJ1-2): EAGVVQSPRYKIIEKKQPVAFWCNPISGHNTLYWYLQNLGQGPELLIRYENEEAVDDSQLPKDRFSAERLKGVDSTLKIQPAELGDSAVYLCASSFGSQLPYGYTFGSGTRLTVV.

This clonotype showed up just a few times. The V call is TRBV7-2, the J call TRBJ2-5; D is uncertain. The CDR3 contains 14 residues. Trimming took off 3 bases at V and 1 base at J, with 9 bases between the two ends. In germline, CDR1 is SGHTA, CDR2 FQGNSA. In DNA form, the CDR3 reads TGTGCCAGCAGCTTCGTTGGTCGCCAAGAGACCCAGTACTTC. Translation: CASSFVGRQETQYF.

This chain connects TRBV24-1 to TRBJ1-1; D gene uncertain. Trimming left V 0 bases short and J 6 bases short, with 7 bases between. The germline CDR1 and CDR2 sequences are KGHDR and SFDVKD. The CDR3 sequence is 13 residues long. CDR3 bases: TGTGCCACCAGTGATTTGGTTTCCGCTGAAGCTTTCTTT. The encoded protein is CATSDLVSAEAFF.

Regarding this clonotype: A read error may produce the germline difference seen at one junction end. This rearrangement joins TRBV18 to TRBJ2-2, with D tentatively TRBD2 (5 bases). The germline V gene has CDR1 KGHSH and CDR2 LQKENI. This CDR3 has 15 residues. In DNA, the CDR3 is TGTGCCAGCTCACCAACTACGGGGAACGCCGGGGAGCTGTTTTTT. This sequence encodes CASSPTTGNAGELFF.

The chain combines TRBV24-1 with TRBJ2-3, with D possibly being TRBD1 (5 bases). The V gene lost 0 bases and the J gene lost 0 bases, with 9 bases spanning the gap. Germline lookup yields CDR1 KGHDR and CDR2 SFDVKD. The CDR3 is 16 amino acids. The CDR3 reads CATSDLQGSSTDTQYF. The CDR3 DNA reads TGTGCCACCAGTGATTTGCAGGGCAGCAGCACAGATACGCAGTATTTT.

J is TRBJ2-7 and V is TRBV20-1; D is tentatively TRBD1 or TRBD2 (5 bases each). V was shortened by 0 bases and J by 1 base, with 10 bases between the two germline ends. Germline V gene lookup returns CDR1 DFQATT and CDR2 SNEGSKA (reference sequence). The length of the CDR3 is 14 residues. CDR3 DNA: TGCAGTGCTAGAGATAGGGACGGATCCTACGAGCAGTACTTC. Its translation is CSARDRDGSYEQYF.

This clonotype has only a few counts. The rearrangement links TRBV7-9 to TRBJ2-5; no clear D gene. The CDR3 runs 11 residues. The V gene lost 5 bases and the J gene lost 6 bases, with 7 bases spanning the gap. Germline-derived CDR1 and CDR2 are SEHNR and FQNEAQ (reference sequence). The DNA of the CDR3 is TGTGCCAGCAGCCCTGGAAAGACCCAGTACTTC. It codes for CASSPGKTQYF.

J is TRBJ2-2 and V is TRBV6-2 or TRBV6-3; D may be TRBD2 (6 bases). The length of the CDR3 is 16 residues. Trimming removed 7 bases from V and 1 base from J, with 16 bases in between. Germline V CDR1 and CDR2: MNHEY, SVGEGT. For the CDR3, the DNA is TGTGCCAGCAAAATCGGGGGACCTAGGAACACCGGGGAGCTGTTTTTT. Translating gives CASKIGGPRNTGELFF.

This chain uses TRBV7-8 with TRBJ2-7, with no clear D. Germline CDR1 is SGHVS and CDR2 is FQNEAQ. This CDR3 region has 16 residues. Trimming shortened V by 0 bases and J by 3 bases, and 15 bases separated the two germline ends. The CDR3 DNA follows: TGTGCCAGCAGCTTAGCAGATCAACCCGGTAGCTACGAGCAGTACTTC. Translated, it gives CASSLADQPGSYEQYF.

This clonotype turned up a few times. This sequence joins TRBV7-3 and TRBJ1-2, with D unclear. Trimming took 4 bases from V and 5 from J, leaving 14 bases between them. Germline assignment: CDR1 SGHTA and CDR2 FQGTGA. The CDR3 is made up of 14 amino acids. The CDR3 DNA sequence: TGTGCCAGCAGCTACGATAAGTCCTCTTATGGCTACACCTTC. Its translation: CASSYDKSSYGYTF.

This chain uses TRBV7-6 with TRBJ2-7; perhaps TRBD2 as D (5 bases). The germline V gene encodes CDR1 SGHVS and CDR2 FNYEAQ. V lost 3 bases and J lost 0, with 15 bases in between. This CDR3 contains 16 residues. CDR3 loop: CASSLSSSRSSYEQYF. The CDR3 DNA follows: TGTGCCAGCAGCTTGTCGTCTAGCCGGAGCTCCTACGAGCAGTACTTC.

The gene calls are TRBV5-1 and TRBJ2-7; 7 bases are shared with TRBD2. The CDR3 is made up of 15 amino acids. Germline trimming cut 2 bases from V and 0 bases from J; bases unmatched to any gene: 5. Per the germline V gene, CDR1 is SGHRS and CDR2 is YFSETQ. CDR3 amino acids: CASSLTGTNSYEQYF. The CDR3 bases are TGCGCCAGCAGCTTAACCGGGACTAACTCCTACGAGCAGTACTTC.

In this sample, this clonotype turned up a few times. J is TRBJ2-5 and V is TRBV20-1; 7 nucleotides line up with TRBD1. The CDR3 spans 15 residues. The junction had 5 bases not matched to a gene; V was cut back by 1 base and J by 0 bases. Germline loops: CDR1 DFQATT, CDR2 SNEGSKA (reference sequence). CDR3 nucleotide sequence: TGCAGTGCTAGAGGGAAAACAGGGGACCAAGAGACCCAGTACTTC. Translated: CSARGKTGDQETQYF.

This clonotype was seen more than once but under ten times. One end of the junction varies from germline; a read error may be responsible. The chain combines TRBV4-3 with TRBJ1-2, with D possibly TRBD1 on 6 matching bases. Germline V lookup: CDR1 LGHNA, CDR2 YSLEER. This CDR3 contains 15 residues. The CDR3 DNA is TGCGCCAGCAGCCAAGTTACAGGGATCGACTATGGCCACACCTTC. As protein: CASSQVTGIDYGHTF.

The table lists this clonotype with a few counts. The chain employs TRBV20-1 and TRBJ1-2; perhaps TRBD1 as D (5 bases). V was trimmed by 2 bases and J by 7 bases, leaving 20 bases between them. The CDR3 extends over 15 amino acids. The germline V gene has CDR1 DFQATT and CDR2 SNEGSKA (reference sequence). The DNA of the CDR3 is TGCAGTGCTAGACCTAAAAGTCGGGGCGGTTTTGGCTACACCTTC. Protein: CSARPKSRGGFGYTF.

This clonotype was detected a few times. This chain connects TRBV20-1 to TRBJ2-5; possibly TRBD2 for D (7 bases). The V and J ends lost 0 bases and 5 bases respectively, with 16 bases between them. Germline V CDR1 and CDR2: DFQATT, SNEGSKA (reference sequence). CDR3 length: 15 residues. The CDR3 region has the DNA TGCAGTGCTAGAGATTTGGGGGGGCCTTGGGAGACCCAGTACTTC. Translation: CSARDLGGPWETQYF.

The chain is built from TRBV10-3 and TRBJ1-6; D may be TRBD1 (5 bases). Germline-derived CDR1 and CDR2 are ENHRY and SYGVKD. There are 17 residues in the CDR3. Trimming took 0 bases from V and 6 from J, leaving 15 bases between them. The CDR3 is CAISESIGETANSPLHF. For the CDR3, the DNA is TGTGCCATCAGTGAGTCGATAGGCGAGACAGCTAATTCACCCCTCCACTTT.

In its sample, this clonotype was seen a few times. At one end the junction does not follow the germline gene, possibly because of a read error. The chain uses TRBV7-6 and TRBJ2-1; a possible D gene is TRBD2 (5 bases). Germline V gives CDR1 SGHVS, CDR2 FNYEAQ. The CDR3 extends over 12 amino acids. The CDR3 region is CAGSGLSREQFF. CDR3 nucleotides: TGTGCCGGCAGCGGCCTTTCGAGGGAGCAGTTCTTC. The full variable domain, its missing parts supplied by reference TRBV7-6 and TRBJ2-1, is GAGVSQSPRYKVTKRGQDVALRCDPISGHVSLYWYRQALGQGPEFLTYFNYEAQQDKSGLPNDRFSAERPEGSISTLTIQRTEQRDSAMYRCAGSGLSREQFFGPGTRLTVL.

The chain is built from TRBV20-1 and TRBJ1-6, with TRBD1 matching 7 bases. Trimming at V came to 5 bases and at J to 7 bases, leaving 8 bases not matched to a gene. Germline loops: CDR1 DFQATT, CDR2 SNEGSKA (reference sequence). CDR3 length: 14 amino acids. CDR3 bases: TGCAGTGCTGTGGACAGGAGGGGAAATTCACCCCTCCACTTT. Its protein product is CSAVDRRGNSPLHF.

The chain links TRBV29-1 to TRBJ1-2, with 12 nucleotides matching TRBD1. V gave up 7 bases and J gave up 6 bases; unmatched junction bases: 3. The germline V gene encodes CDR1 SQVTM and CDR2 ANQGSEA. The CDR3 has 12 residues. The CDR3 region is CSARDRGHGYTF. CDR3 bases: TGCAGCGCAAGGGACAGGGGGCATGGCTACACCTTC.

This clonotype was counted at least ten times. The junction departs from the called germline gene at one end, perhaps through a read error. This chain's CDR3 is CASSLDGPNYGYTF. In DNA, the CDR3 is TGTGCCAGCAGCCTGGACGGGCCTAACTATGGCTACACCTTC. J is TRBJ1-2 and V is TRBV5-1; D is unresolved. This CDR3 region has 14 residues. In germline, CDR1 is SGHRS, CDR2 YFSETQ.